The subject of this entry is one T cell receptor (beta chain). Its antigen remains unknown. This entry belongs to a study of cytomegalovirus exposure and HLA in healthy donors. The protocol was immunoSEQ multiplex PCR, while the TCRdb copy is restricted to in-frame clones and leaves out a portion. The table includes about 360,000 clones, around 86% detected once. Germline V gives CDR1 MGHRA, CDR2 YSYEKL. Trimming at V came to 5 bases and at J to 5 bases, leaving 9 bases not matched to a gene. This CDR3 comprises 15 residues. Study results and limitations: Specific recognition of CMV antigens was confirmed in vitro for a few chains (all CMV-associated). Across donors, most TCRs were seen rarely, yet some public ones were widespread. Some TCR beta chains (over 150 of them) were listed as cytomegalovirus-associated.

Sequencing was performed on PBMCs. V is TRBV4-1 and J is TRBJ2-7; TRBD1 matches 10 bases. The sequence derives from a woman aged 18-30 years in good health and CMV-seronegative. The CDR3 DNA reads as TGCGCCAGCAGCGCATACGGGACAGGGGACCACGAGCAGTACTTC. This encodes CASSAYGTGDHEQYF.